The TCR beta chain described here comes from a study of T cell responses to AZD1222 COVID-19 vaccine. V was pared by 3 bases and J by 9 bases, with 6 bases between. From germline, CDR1 is MNHNS and CDR2 SASEGT. The CDR3 runs to 11 residues. TCRdb's table, derived via immunoSEQ multiplex PCR, lists solely in-frame clones and lacks some. The table lists about 70,000 clones, roughly 85% of them singletons. The chain joins TRBV6-1 to TRBJ2-1; a weak D match, TRBD2 (5 bases). The sequencing used peripheral blood, collected on day 0 of AZD1222 vaccination. The clonotype was recovered from an adult in good health. The CDR3 nucleotides read TGTGCCAGCAGTGATGGAGGTGAGCAGTTCTTC. This sequence encodes CASSDGGEQFF.